The 22 T cell receptor beta chains given below trace back to one sample, sequenced in a study of OX40 agonist ivuxolimab in advanced cancers. The library was obtained by the immunoSEQ multiplex PCR assay. TCRdb mirrors the immuneACCESS table, restricted to in-frame sequences. Some clones are absent from its copies; in checked studies, under half trace to an unresolved V gene, and the reason for the others is unknown. Counted in this sample were tens of thousands of clones; 70% to 85% of them appeared once. Jointly, the top ten make up roughly a tenth of the sample. The sequences come from CD4+ or CD8+ T cells sorted from blood, collected in a trial of the OX40 agonist ivuxolimab. The receptor source for this set is an adult with an advanced solid tumor such as melanoma, head and neck, liver or kidney cancer.

This chain uses TRBV10-3 with TRBJ2-7, with TRBD2 matching 9 bases. The ends lost 9 bases at V and 7 bases at J; junction bases unmatched: 16. Germline lookup yields CDR1 ENHRY and CDR2 SYGVKD. This CDR3 is built from 15 residues. In DNA form, the CDR3 reads TGTGCCATTTCTTTTGAGGTAGCGGGAGTTGGGGAGCAGTACTTC. Residues: CAISFEVAGVGEQYF.

The J gene is TRBJ1-4, the V gene TRBV4-3; D is uncertain. The length of the CDR3 is 16 residues. V dropped 0 bases and J dropped 0 bases, with 8 bases sitting between them. Germline V gene sequence: CDR1 LGHNA, CDR2 YSLEER. In nucleotides, the CDR3 is TGCGCCAGCAGCCAAGATCAGTTTGCAACTAATGAAAAACTGTTTTTT. It translates to CASSQDQFATNEKLFF.

The rearrangement links TRBV4-3 to TRBJ1-2, with a weak D call TRBD1 (6 bases). This CDR3 is 16 amino acids long. V was trimmed by 1 base and J by 3 bases, leaving 15 bases between them. Germline CDR1 reads LGHNA; CDR2 reads YSLEER. The CDR3 nucleotides read TGCGCCAGCAGCCAAGGGTTCAACAGGGAGGACTATGGCTACACCTTC. It specifies CASSQGFNREDYGYTF.

CDR3 region: CASSSGQDEQYF. The CDR3, as DNA: TGTGCCAGCAGCTCCGGACAGGATGAGCAGTACTTC. The V gene is TRBV11-2, the J gene TRBJ2-7; 7 nucleotides line up with TRBD1. Germline CDR1 SGHAT, CDR2 FQNNGV. The J segment lost 7 bases and the V segment lost 4 bases, leaving 4 bases of the junction unmatched. The CDR3 totals 12 residues. Based on the CDR3 plus reference TRBV11-2 and TRBJ2-7, the full variable domain is EAGVAQSPRYKIIEKRQSVAFWCNPISGHATLYWYQQILGQGPKLLIQFQNNGVVDDSQLPKDRFSAERLKGVDSTLKIQPAKLEDSAVYLCASSSGQDEQYFGPGTRLTVT.

V gene TRBV6-6 combines with J gene TRBJ2-5, with TRBD1 identical over 7 bases. The ends lost 6 bases at V and 4 bases at J; junction bases unmatched: 5. Germline assignment: CDR1 MNHNY and CDR2 SVGAGI (reference sequence). This CDR3 is 13 amino acids long. The CDR3 bases are TGTGCCAGCAGCCGACAGGGTCGAGAGACCCAGTACTTC. Translated, it gives CASSRQGRETQYF.

V is TRBV7-2 and J is TRBJ2-5; TRBD1 matches at 8 bases. Looked up from germline, CDR1 is SGHTA and CDR2 is FQGNSA. This CDR3 contains 15 residues. With 3 bases clipped from V and 4 bases from J, the junction kept 7 bases outside the gene matches. The CDR3 region has the DNA TGTGCCAGCAGCTTTCAGGGGGCAGGAGTAGAGACCCAGTACTTC. As protein: CASSFQGAGVETQYF.

This clone appeared a single time. V is TRBV2 and J is TRBJ2-2, with D perhaps TRBD2 (5 bases). Trimming pared 2 bases from V and 0 bases from J, leaving 7 bases between. This CDR3 is 15 amino acids long. Per the germline V gene, CDR1 is SNHLY and CDR2 is FYNNEI. In DNA form, the CDR3 reads TGTGCCAGCAGTGAAAAGCGGACGAACACCGGGGAGCTGTTTTTT. The encoded protein is CASSEKRTNTGELFF.

The V gene is TRBV7-9, the J gene TRBJ1-1; 10 positions agree with TRBD1. Looked up from germline, CDR1 is SEHNR and CDR2 is FQNEAQ (reference sequence). Germline trimming cut 5 bases from V and 5 bases from J; bases unmatched to any gene: 5. The CDR3 length is 14 residues. CDR3 sequence reads: CASSPGQGRTEAFF. In nucleotides, the CDR3 is TGTGCCAGCAGCCCGGGACAGGGGAGGACTGAAGCTTTCTTT.

This clone was found once. The chain joins TRBV28 to TRBJ1-2, with D unresolved. CDR1 is MDHEN and CDR2 is SYDVKM in the germline V gene. The CDR3 covers 12 residues. The V and J ends lost 2 bases and 5 bases respectively, with 6 bases between them. CDR3: CASSLQFYGYTF. CDR3 DNA sequence: TGTGCCAGCAGTTTACAGTTTTATGGCTACACCTTC.

The rearrangement links TRBV6-5 to TRBJ2-1; D could derive from TRBD1 or TRBD2 (5 bases each). Trimming removed 6 bases from V and 1 base from J, with 13 bases in between. The CDR3 is made up of 15 amino acids. The V gene's germline CDR1 is MNHEY and CDR2 SVGAGI. Here the CDR3 reads CASSEGTGSYNEQFF. CDR3 nucleotides: TGTGCCAGCAGCGAGGGGACGGGGTCCTACAATGAGCAGTTCTTC.

This clone was counted a few times. The chain joins TRBV27 to TRBJ2-7, with D possibly matching TRBD2 (5 bases). The CDR3 covers 14 residues. Per germline, CDR1 MNHEY and CDR2 SMNVEV (reference sequence). With 3 bases removed from V and 6 bases from J, the gap between germline ends came to 15 bases. The CDR3 nucleotides read TGTGCCAGCAGTTTGGCTAGCAGACGGGGCGAGCAGTACTTC. Protein sequence: CASSLASRRGEQYF.

This sequence joins TRBV30 and TRBJ2-5; the match to TRBD2 covers 8 bases. V was pared by 4 bases and J by 0 bases, with 7 bases of the junction left unmatched. In germline, CDR1 is GTSNPN, CDR2 SVGIG (reference sequence). This CDR3 region has 15 residues. CDR3 protein: CAWTKVAGNQETQYF. DNA of the CDR3: TGTGCCTGGACTAAGGTAGCGGGGAACCAAGAGACCCAGTACTTC. Complete variable domain (other parts from reference TRBV30 and TRBJ2-5): SQTIHQWPATLVQPVGSPLSLECTVEGTSNPNLYWYRQAAGRGLQLLFYSVGIGQISSEVPQNLSASRPQDRQFILSSKKLLLSDSGFYLCAWTKVAGNQETQYFGPGTRLLVL.

The rearrangement uses TRBV5-1 and TRBJ2-7; D call uncertain. Trimming pared 2 bases from V and 0 bases from J, leaving 12 bases between. The length of the CDR3 is 15 residues. The germline V gene encodes CDR1 SGHRS and CDR2 YFSETQ. The CDR3 loop reads CASSLTVGGSYEQYF. The CDR3 DNA reads as TGCGCCAGCAGCTTAACAGTTGGCGGCTCCTACGAGCAGTACTTC. Complete variable domain (other parts from reference TRBV5-1 and TRBJ2-7): KAGVTQTPRYLIKTRGQQVTLSCSPISGHRSVSWYQQTPGQGLQFLFEYFSETQRNKGNFPGRFSGRQFSNSRSEMNVSTLELGDSALYLCASSLTVGGSYEQYFGPGTRLTVT.

This clone was picked up many times. The V gene is TRBV29-1, the J gene TRBJ1-2; possible D gene TRBD1, 5 bases. V was clipped by 7 bases and J by 8 bases, with 17 bases between them. Germline V gives CDR1 SQVTM, CDR2 ANQGSEA. The CDR3 is 12 amino acids. CDR3 DNA sequence: TGCAGCGCAGCCAACAGTCAGGGCGGCTACACCTTC. This encodes CSAANSQGGYTF.

V usage is TRBV7-9 and J usage is TRBJ1-3; 7 nucleotides agree with TRBD1. V lost 7 bases, J lost 0 bases, and 9 bases stayed unmatched. From germline, CDR1 is SEHNR and CDR2 FQNEAQ (reference sequence). The CDR3 contains 16 residues. This chain's CDR3 is CASIKEGALSGNTIYF. As DNA, the CDR3 is TGTGCCAGCATTAAAGAGGGGGCACTCTCTGGAAACACCATATATTTT. Full variable domain (rest looked up from reference TRBV7-9 and TRBJ1-3): DTGVSQNPRHKITKRGQNVTFRCDPISEHNRLYWYRQTLGQGPEFLTYFQNEAQLEKSRLLSDRFSAERPKGSFSTLEIQRTEQGDSAMYLCASIKEGALSGNTIYFGEGSWLTVV.

The table lists this clone with a count of one. The rearrangement links TRBV12-5 to TRBJ2-3, with D tentatively TRBD2 (5 bases). This CDR3 is 14 amino acids long. V lost 1 base, J lost 12 bases, and 17 bases lay in between. Germline CDR1 reads LGHNT; CDR2 reads FRNRAP. The CDR3 region is CASGLEKAAEEQYF. The CDR3 DNA reads as TGTGCTAGTGGTTTGGAGAAAGCGGCGGAGGAACAGTATTTT.

The chain recombines TRBV2 with TRBJ2-5; 7 bases map to TRBD2. The CDR3 loop spans 13 amino acids. CDR1 is SNHLY and CDR2 is FYNNEI in the germline V gene. J gave up 5 bases and V 6 bases, and 6 bases lay outside the gene matches. The CDR3, as DNA: TGTGCCAGCAGCGGGGGGAGGTTGGAGACCCAGTACTTC. Protein: CASSGGRLETQYF.

The genes are TRBV4-1 and TRBJ2-1; 7 bases fit TRBD2. Germline trimming cut 1 base from V and 6 bases from J; bases unmatched to any gene: 15. The CDR3 is 18 amino acids. CDR1 is MGHRA and CDR2 is YSYEKL in the germline V gene. The CDR3 protein is CASSQGLLRREWGNEQFF. The DNA of the CDR3 is TGCGCCAGCAGCCAAGGGCTCTTAAGGCGGGAGTGGGGCAATGAGCAGTTCTTC.

The chain recombines TRBV7-3 with TRBJ2-3; 8 nucleotides match TRBD1. Germline CDR1 SGHTA, CDR2 FQGTGA. The CDR3 is made up of 14 amino acids. The V and J ends lost 3 bases and 1 base, in that order; junction bases with no gene match: 0. The CDR3 loop is CASSLDRGTDTQYF. The CDR3 DNA sequence: TGTGCCAGCAGCTTGGACAGGGGCACAGATACGCAGTATTTT.

This chain connects TRBV2 to TRBJ2-5; maybe TRBD1 (5 bases). Germline V gene lookup returns CDR1 SNHLY and CDR2 FYNNEI. Trimming pared 7 bases from V and 2 bases from J, leaving 17 bases between. The CDR3 totals 15 residues. Written as DNA, the CDR3 is TGTGCCAGCACTCAAACCAGGGTCGGGCAAGAGACCCAGTACTTC. This encodes CASTQTRVGQETQYF.

This clone was found once. The chain links TRBV5-4 to TRBJ2-1; TRBD2 agrees at 12 bases. Germline V gives CDR1 SGHNT, CDR2 YYREEE (reference sequence). The CDR3 has 17 amino acids. The junction had 8 bases not matched to a gene; V was cut back by 0 bases and J by 7 bases. The CDR3 sequence: CASSLASLLAGGNEQFF. The DNA for the CDR3 is TGTGCCAGCAGCTTGGCCAGTTTACTAGCGGGGGGAAATGAGCAGTTCTTC.

The chain combines TRBV7-8 with TRBJ2-5; D is undetermined. CDR1 is SGHVS and CDR2 is FQNEAQ in the germline V gene. The CDR3 is 16 amino acids. The V gene lost 1 base and the J gene lost 1 base, with 13 bases spanning the gap. CDR3 in DNA: TGTGCCAGCAGCTTAGTCGTCCGCGTCCTCCAAGAGACCCAGTACTTC. Encoded protein: CASSLVVRVLQETQYF. The full variable domain, its missing parts supplied by reference TRBV7-8 and TRBJ2-5, is GAGVSQSPRYKVAKRGQDVALRCDPISGHVSLFWYQQALGQGPEFLTYFQNEAQLDKSGLPSDRFFAERPEGSVSTLKIQRTQQEDSAVYLCASSLVVRVLQETQYFGPGTRLLVL.